Described below is a single T cell receptor (beta chain) sequence and its context. Its antigen remains unknown. The data were taken from a study of shared clonotypes between healthy human individuals. Study overall: A donor's plate count was three for CD4 naive and three for CD4 memory; CD8 naive had two and CD8 memory one. Study-level results: A small donor pool kept down the genetic and exposure-history diversity that was represented. Clonotype sharing among donors likely depends on sequencing depth.

The authors' processing: Junction-only sequences produced by ImmunoSEQ had no quality scores, so filtering differed. Clones were read by immunoSEQ multiplex PCR, and TCRdb kept only the in-frame ones, dropping some. V, J and clone size were drawn from that table, and D and trimming were deduced from the DNA. The data contain around 1.9 million clones, just under 95% of them seen just once; the ten biggest clones take up approximately 1.7%. CD8 cells classed as naive were CD45RO-negative and positively selected for CCR7, excluding terminally differentiated effector memory CD45RA+ cells. This sequence was found in a man aged 18 to 29 in good health. Some clones in this sample may be carry-over from other donors' samples. Specimen: naive CD8+ T cells from PBMCs.

In DNA form, the CDR3 reads TGTGCCAGCAGCTCCCGGTTCTCTAGCACAGATACGCAGTATTTT. Encoded protein: CASSSRFSSTDTQYF. The chain combines TRBV11-2 with TRBJ2-3; D gene unclear. Trimming stripped 4 bases from V and 0 bases from J, with 11 bases between. Germline CDR1 and CDR2: SGHAT and FQNNGV. This CDR3 contains 15 residues.